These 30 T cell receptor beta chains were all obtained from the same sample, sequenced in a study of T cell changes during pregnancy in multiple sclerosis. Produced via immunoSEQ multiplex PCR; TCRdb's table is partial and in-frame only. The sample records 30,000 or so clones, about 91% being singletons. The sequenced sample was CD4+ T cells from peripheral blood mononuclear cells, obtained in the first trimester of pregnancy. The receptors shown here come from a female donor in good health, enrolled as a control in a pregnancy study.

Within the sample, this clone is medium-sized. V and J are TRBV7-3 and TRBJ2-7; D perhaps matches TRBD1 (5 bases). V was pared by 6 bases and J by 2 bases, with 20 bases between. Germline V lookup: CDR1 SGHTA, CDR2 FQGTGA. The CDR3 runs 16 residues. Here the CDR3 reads CASSLSPHQTAYEQYF. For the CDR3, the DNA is TGTGCCAGCAGTCTCTCCCCTCATCAGACAGCCTACGAGCAGTACTTC.

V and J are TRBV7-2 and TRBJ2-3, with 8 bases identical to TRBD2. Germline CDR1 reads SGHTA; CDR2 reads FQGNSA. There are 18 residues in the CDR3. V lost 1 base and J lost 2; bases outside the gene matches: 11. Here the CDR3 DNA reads TGTGCCAGCAGCTTAGTAGGACGGGCGGGGGGTACCACAGATACGCAGTATTTT. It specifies CASSLVGRAGGTTDTQYF.

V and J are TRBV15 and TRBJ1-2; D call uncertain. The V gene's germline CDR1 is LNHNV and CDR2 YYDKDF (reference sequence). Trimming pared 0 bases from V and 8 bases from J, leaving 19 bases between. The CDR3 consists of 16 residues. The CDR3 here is CATSRDQVEGARGYTF. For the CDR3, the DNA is TGTGCCACCAGCAGAGATCAGGTTGAGGGAGCTCGAGGCTACACCTTC.

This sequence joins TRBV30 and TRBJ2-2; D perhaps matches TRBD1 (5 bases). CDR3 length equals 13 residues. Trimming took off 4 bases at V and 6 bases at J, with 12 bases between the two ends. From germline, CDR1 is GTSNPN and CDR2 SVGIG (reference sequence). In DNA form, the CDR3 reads TGTGCCTGGAATAGCAGGGAATCCGGGGAGCTGTTTTTT. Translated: CAWNSRESGELFF. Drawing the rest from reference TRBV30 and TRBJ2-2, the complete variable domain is SQTIHQWPATLVQPVGSPLSLECTVEGTSNPNLYWYRQAAGRGLQLLFYSVGIGQISSEVPQNLSASRPQDRQFILSSKKLLLSDSGFYLCAWNSRESGELFFGEGSRLTVL.

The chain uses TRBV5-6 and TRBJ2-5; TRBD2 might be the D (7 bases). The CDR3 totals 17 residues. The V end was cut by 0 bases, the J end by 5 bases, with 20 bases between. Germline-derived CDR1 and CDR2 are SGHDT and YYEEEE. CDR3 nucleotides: TGTGCCAGCAGCTTGGTAGAGTTGCGGGGGCCCTCCGAGACCCAGTACTTC. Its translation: CASSLVELRGPSETQYF.

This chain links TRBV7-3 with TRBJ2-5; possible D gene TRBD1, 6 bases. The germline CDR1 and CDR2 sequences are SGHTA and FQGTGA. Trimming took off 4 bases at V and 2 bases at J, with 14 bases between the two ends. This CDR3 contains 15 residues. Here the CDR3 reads CASSSLPGAQETQYF. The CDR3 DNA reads TGTGCCAGCAGCTCATTGCCAGGGGCTCAAGAGACCCAGTACTTC.

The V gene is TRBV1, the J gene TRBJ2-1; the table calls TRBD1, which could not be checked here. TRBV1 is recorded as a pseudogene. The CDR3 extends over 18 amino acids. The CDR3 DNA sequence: TGCACCAGCAGCCAGACCGAAATAGGGGGACCGACCTACAATGAGCAGTTCTTC. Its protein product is CTSSQTEIGGPTYNEQFF.

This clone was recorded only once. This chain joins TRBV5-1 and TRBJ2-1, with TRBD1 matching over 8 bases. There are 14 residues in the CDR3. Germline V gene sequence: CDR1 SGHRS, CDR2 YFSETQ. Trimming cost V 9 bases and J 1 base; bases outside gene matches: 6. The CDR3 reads CATSGTGSYNEQFF. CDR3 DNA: TGCGCCACCTCCGGGACAGGATCCTACAATGAGCAGTTCTTC.

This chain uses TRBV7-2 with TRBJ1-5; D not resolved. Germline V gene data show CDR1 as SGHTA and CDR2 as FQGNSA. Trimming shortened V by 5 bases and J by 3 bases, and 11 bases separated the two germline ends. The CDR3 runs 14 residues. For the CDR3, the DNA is TGTGCCAGCAGCCGTGGTAACACCAATCAGCCCCAGCATTTT. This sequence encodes CASSRGNTNQPQHF.

CDR3 protein: CASSLKAGWGYGYTF. The CDR3 DNA reads TGTGCCAGCAGCTTGAAGGCAGGGTGGGGATATGGCTACACCTTC. V is TRBV5-4 and J is TRBJ1-2, with D perhaps matching TRBD1 (5 bases). With 1 base removed from V and 5 bases from J, the gap between germline ends came to 15 bases. The length of the CDR3 is 15 residues. Germline V gene data show CDR1 as SGHNT and CDR2 as YYREEE (reference sequence).

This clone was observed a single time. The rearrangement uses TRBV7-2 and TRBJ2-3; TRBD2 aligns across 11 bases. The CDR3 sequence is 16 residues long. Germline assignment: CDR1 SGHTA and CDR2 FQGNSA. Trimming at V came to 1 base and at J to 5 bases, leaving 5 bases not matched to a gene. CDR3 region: CASSLELAGARDTQYF. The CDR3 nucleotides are TGTGCCAGCAGCTTAGAACTAGCGGGGGCCCGAGATACGCAGTATTTT.

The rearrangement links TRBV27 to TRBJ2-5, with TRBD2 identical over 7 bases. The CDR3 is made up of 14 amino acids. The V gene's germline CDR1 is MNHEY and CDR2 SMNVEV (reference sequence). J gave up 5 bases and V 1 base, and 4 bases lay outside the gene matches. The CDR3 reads CASSLWGGGETQYF. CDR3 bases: TGTGCCAGCAGTTTATGGGGGGGAGGCGAGACCCAGTACTTC.

The CDR3 loop is CASSSTSGQETQYF. The CDR3 DNA reads as TGTGCCAGCAGCTCGACTAGCGGCCAAGAGACCCAGTACTTC. J is TRBJ2-5 and V is TRBV11-3; the match to TRBD2 covers 9 bases. Germline values: CDR1 SGHNT, CDR2 YENEEA. This CDR3 spans 14 amino acids. The V gene end was trimmed by 4 bases and the J gene end by 1 base; junction bases not matched to a gene: 1.

The DNA for the CDR3 is TGTGCCATCACCGGGACTAGCGCCTCCTACGAGCAGTACTTC. Encoded protein: CAITGTSASYEQYF. The chain recombines TRBV10-3 with TRBJ2-7, with 10 bases identical to TRBD2. This CDR3 is built from 14 residues. J lost 0 bases, V lost 7 bases, and 3 bases had no gene match. Germline V lookup: CDR1 ENHRY, CDR2 SYGVKD.

The CDR3 reads CASSVISGTGELFF. For the CDR3, the DNA is TGTGCCAGCAGTGTTATCTCGGGAACCGGGGAGCTGTTTTTT. The rearrangement uses TRBV2 and TRBJ2-2; D might be TRBD2 (5 bases). Trimming pared 4 bases from V and 5 bases from J, leaving 11 bases between. Germline assignment: CDR1 SNHLY and CDR2 FYNNEI. The CDR3 has 14 amino acids.

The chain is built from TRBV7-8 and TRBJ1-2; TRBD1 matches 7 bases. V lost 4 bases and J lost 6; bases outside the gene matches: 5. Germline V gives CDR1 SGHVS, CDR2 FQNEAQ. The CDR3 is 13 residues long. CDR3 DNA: TGTGCCAGCAGCTCCGGGACAGACAATGGCTACACCTTC. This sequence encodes CASSSGTDNGYTF.

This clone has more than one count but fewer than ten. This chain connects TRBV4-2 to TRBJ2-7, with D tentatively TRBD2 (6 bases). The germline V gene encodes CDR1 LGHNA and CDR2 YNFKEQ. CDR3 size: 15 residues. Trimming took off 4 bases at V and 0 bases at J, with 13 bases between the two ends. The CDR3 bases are TGTGCCAGCAGCCCGACGGAGGGCCCCTCCTACGAGCAGTACTTC. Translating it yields CASSPTEGPSYEQYF.

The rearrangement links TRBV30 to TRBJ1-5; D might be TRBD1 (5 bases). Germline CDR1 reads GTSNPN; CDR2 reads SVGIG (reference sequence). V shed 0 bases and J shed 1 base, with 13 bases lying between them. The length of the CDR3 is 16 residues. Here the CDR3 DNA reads TGTGCCTGGAGTGTAGCAGGGTTGGTAAGCAATCAGCCCCAGCATTTT. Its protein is CAWSVAGLVSNQPQHF.

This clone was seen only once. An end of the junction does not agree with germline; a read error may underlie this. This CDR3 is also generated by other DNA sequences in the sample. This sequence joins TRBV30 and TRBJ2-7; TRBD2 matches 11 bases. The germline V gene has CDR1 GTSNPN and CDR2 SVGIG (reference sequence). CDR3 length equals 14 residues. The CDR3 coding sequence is TGCGCCTGGACCCTGACTAGCGGGGTCCACGAGCAGTACTTC. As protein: CAWTLTSGVHEQYF.

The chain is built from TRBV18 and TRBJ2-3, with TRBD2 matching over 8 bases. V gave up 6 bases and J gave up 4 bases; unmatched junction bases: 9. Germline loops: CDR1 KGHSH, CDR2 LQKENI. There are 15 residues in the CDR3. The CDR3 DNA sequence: TGTGCCAGCTCGCCTAGTAGACTAGCGTCAGATACGCAGTATTTT. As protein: CASSPSRLASDTQYF.

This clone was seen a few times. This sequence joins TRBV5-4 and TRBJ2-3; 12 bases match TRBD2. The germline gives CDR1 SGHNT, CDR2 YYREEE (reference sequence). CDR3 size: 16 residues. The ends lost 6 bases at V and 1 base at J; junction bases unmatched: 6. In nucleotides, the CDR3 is TGTGCCAGCACCTCTAGCGGGGGGGCGGGCACAGATACGCAGTATTTT. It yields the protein CASTSSGGAGTDTQYF.

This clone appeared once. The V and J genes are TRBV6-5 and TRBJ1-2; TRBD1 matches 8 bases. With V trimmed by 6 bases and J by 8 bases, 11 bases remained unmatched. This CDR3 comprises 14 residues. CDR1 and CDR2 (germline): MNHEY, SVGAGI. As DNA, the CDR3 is TGTGCCAGCAGCCGGCCGCAGGGGGCGGCGGGCTACACCTTC. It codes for CASSRPQGAAGYTF.

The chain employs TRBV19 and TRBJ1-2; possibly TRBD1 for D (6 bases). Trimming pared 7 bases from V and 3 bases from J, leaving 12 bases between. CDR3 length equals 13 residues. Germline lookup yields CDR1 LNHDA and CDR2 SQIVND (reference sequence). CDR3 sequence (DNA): TGTGCCAGTACCTGGGGGCAGGACTATGGCTACACCTTC. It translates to CASTWGQDYGYTF.

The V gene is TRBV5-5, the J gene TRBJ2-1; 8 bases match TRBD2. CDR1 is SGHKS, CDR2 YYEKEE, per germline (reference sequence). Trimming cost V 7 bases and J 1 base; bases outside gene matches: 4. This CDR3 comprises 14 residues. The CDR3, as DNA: TGTGCCAGCCGGGGGGGCCTTTCCTACAATGAGCAGTTCTTC. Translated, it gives CASRGGLSYNEQFF.

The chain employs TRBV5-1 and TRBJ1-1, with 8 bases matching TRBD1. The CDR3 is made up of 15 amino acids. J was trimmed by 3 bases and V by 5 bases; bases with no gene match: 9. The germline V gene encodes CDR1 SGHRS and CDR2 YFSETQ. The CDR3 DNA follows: TGCGCCAGCAGGGTCTCACCGGGACAGGACACTGAAGCTTTCTTT. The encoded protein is CASRVSPGQDTEAFF.

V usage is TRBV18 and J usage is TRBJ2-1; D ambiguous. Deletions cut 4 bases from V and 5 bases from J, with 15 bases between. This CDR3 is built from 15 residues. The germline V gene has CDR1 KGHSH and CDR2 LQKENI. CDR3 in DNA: TGTGCCAGCTCACAGATACTCCGAACTAACAATGAGCAGTTCTTC. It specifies CASSQILRTNNEQFF.

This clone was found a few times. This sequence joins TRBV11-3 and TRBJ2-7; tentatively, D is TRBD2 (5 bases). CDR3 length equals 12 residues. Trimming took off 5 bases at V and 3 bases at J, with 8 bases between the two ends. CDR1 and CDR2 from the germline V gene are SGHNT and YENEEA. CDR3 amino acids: CASSRRDYEQYF. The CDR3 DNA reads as TGTGCCAGCAGCCGTCGGGACTACGAGCAGTACTTC.

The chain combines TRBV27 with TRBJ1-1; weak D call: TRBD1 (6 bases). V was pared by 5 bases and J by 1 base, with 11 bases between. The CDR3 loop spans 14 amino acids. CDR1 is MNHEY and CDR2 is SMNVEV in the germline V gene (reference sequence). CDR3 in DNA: TGTGCCAGCAGTCCACGGACAGAGAACACTGAAGCTTTCTTT. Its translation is CASSPRTENTEAFF.

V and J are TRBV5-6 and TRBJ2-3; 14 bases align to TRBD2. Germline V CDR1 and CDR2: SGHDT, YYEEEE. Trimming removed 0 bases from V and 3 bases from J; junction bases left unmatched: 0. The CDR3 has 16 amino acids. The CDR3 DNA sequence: TGTGCCAGCAGCTTGGGACTAGCGGGGGGGACAGATACGCAGTATTTT. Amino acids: CASSLGLAGGTDTQYF.

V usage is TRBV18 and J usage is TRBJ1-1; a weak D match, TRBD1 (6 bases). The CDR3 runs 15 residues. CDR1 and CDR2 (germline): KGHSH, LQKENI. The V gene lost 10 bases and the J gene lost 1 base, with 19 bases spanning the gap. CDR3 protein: CATSQGLGRNTEAFF. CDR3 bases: TGTGCCACCTCGCAGGGGTTGGGTAGGAACACTGAAGCTTTCTTT.